Below are 8 T cell receptor beta chains sequenced from a single sample in a study of T cells in Graves' hyperthyroidism and ophthalmopathy. Amplified TCR beta CDR3 regions derived from RNA transcripts. A set of HTBI primers served as the primers for a first-round RT-PCR of the TCR CDR3. A single record per CDR3 protein comes from TCRdb applying MiXCR to the multiplex PCR reads. The data contain about 250,000 distinct CDR3 sequences, around 26% of them singletons. Sequenced material: blood. The origin of the receptors is a middle-aged woman with Graves' ophthalmopathy.

This clonotype showed up just a few times. This chain connects TRBV12-3 or TRBV12-4 to TRBJ1-2; a possible D gene is TRBD1 (5 bases). The CDR3 has 14 amino acids. The V gene lost 5 bases and the J gene lost 8 bases, with 18 bases spanning the gap. CDR3 DNA sequence: TGTGCCAGCAGTCCCTCCCGGAGGGGTCGGGGCTACACCTTC. It codes for CASSPSRRGRGYTF.

This clonotype has a handful of counts. V and J are TRBV5-1 and TRBJ2-7, with no clear D. The CDR3 totals 13 residues. Looked up from germline, CDR1 is SGHRS and CDR2 is YFSETQ. V was shortened by 4 bases and J by 5 bases, with 13 bases between the two germline ends. The CDR3 is CASSLILGDEQYF. DNA for the CDR3: TGCGCCAGCAGCCTTATCCTGGGCGACGAGCAGTACTTC. Together with reference TRBV5-1 and TRBJ2-7, the CDR3 gives the full variable domain: KAGVTQTPRYLIKTRGQQVTLSCSPISGHRSVSWYQQTPGQGLQFLFEYFSETQRNKGNFPGRFSGRQFSNSRSEMNVSTLELGDSALYLCASSLILGDEQYFGPGTRLTVT.

Note on this clonotype: The junction does not match germline at one end; this may be a read error. V and J are TRBV7-2 and TRBJ2-4; 7 positions match TRBD2. The CDR3 has 16 amino acids. CDR1 is SGHTA, CDR2 FQGNSA, per germline. CDR3 sequence reads: CASSYYSGLAKNLQYF. For the CDR3, the DNA is TGTGCCAGCAGCTACTATAGCGGGTTAGCCAAAAACCTTCAGTACTTC.

The chain has TRBV28 and TRBJ2-3, with D maybe TRBD2 (6 bases). This CDR3 comprises 16 residues. The V and J ends lost 4 bases and 3 bases respectively, with 17 bases between them. Per germline, CDR1 MDHEN and CDR2 SYDVKM. CDR3 sequence: CASSSGTSPPTDTQYF. The CDR3 coding sequence is TGTGCCAGCAGTTCCGGAACTAGCCCGCCGACAGATACGCAGTATTTT. Complete variable domain (other parts from reference TRBV28 and TRBJ2-3): DVKVTQSSRYLVKRTGEKVFLECVQDMDHENMFWYRQDPGLGLRLIYFSYDVKMKEKGDIPEGYSVSREKKERFSLILESASTNQTSMYLCASSSGTSPPTDTQYFGPGTRLTVL.

The genes are TRBV28 and TRBJ2-7, with 10 bases aligning to TRBD1. The CDR3 runs to 16 residues. Germline V gives CDR1 MDHEN, CDR2 SYDVKM. With 5 bases clipped from V and 0 bases from J, the junction kept 7 bases outside the gene matches. This CDR3 is CASSGTGASTSYEQYF. In DNA form, the CDR3 reads TGTGCCAGCAGTGGGACAGGGGCCTCCACCTCCTACGAGCAGTACTTC.

Many counts were recorded for this clonotype. This chain connects TRBV7-9 to TRBJ2-7, with 7 bases aligning to TRBD2. The CDR3 consists of 14 residues. Losses at the gene ends were 5 bases for V and 4 bases for J; bases not matched to a gene: 8. In germline, CDR1 is SEHNR, CDR2 FQNEAQ (reference sequence). The DNA of the CDR3 is TGTGCCAGCAGCCACCGGGACTACCCATACGAGCAGTACTTC. It is translated as CASSHRDYPYEQYF.

The chain recombines TRBV4-1 with TRBJ1-6; no clear D. The CDR3 length is 16 residues. Germline CDR1 MGHRA, CDR2 YSYEKL. Trimming pared 5 bases from V and 3 bases from J, leaving 14 bases between. The CDR3 spells CASSNADGVYNSPLHF. CDR3 nucleotide sequence: TGCGCCAGCAGCAACGCGGACGGCGTCTATAATTCACCCCTCCACTTT.

This clonotype came up many times. The CDR3 here is CASSEQGRGYEQYF. CDR3 bases: TGTGCCAGCAGCGAACAGGGCCGGGGTTACGAGCAGTACTTC. This rearrangement joins TRBV6-1 to TRBJ2-7; D is possibly TRBD1 (6 bases). The CDR3 is 14 residues long. CDR1 and CDR2 from the germline V gene are MNHNS and SASEGT. V was cut by 6 bases and J by 4 bases, with 16 bases left in between.